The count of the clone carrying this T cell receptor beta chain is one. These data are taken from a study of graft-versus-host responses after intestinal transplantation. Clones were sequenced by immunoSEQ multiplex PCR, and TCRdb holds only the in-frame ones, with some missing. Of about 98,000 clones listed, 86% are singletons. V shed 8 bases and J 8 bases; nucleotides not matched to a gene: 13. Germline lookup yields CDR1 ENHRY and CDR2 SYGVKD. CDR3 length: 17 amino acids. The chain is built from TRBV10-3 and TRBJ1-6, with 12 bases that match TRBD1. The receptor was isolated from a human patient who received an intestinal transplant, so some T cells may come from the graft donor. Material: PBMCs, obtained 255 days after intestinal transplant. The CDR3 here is CAIGGQGAKESDSPLHF. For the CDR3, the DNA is TGTGCCATCGGGGGACAGGGGGCGAAAGAATCGGATTCACCCCTCCACTTT.